Following are 5 T cell receptor beta chains from one sample sequenced in a study of T-cell reconstitution after alpha-beta-depleted transplantation in children. Unique molecular identifiers were built into the TCRbeta library. A single record per CDR3 protein comes from TCRdb applying MiXCR to the PCR reads. Found here are about 540,000 distinct CDR3 sequences, about a quarter of them singletons; the top ten hold around 36%. Sequencing was performed on PBMCs, taken before TCRalphabeta/CD19-depleted stem cell transplant. The receptors shown here come from a boy younger than two with Wiskott-Aldrich syndrome, due to receive a stem cell transplant.

This clonotype was seen more than once but under ten times. One end of the junction is discordant with germline, which a read error may explain. The J gene is TRBJ2-1, the V gene TRBV7-6, with TRBD1 identical over 8 bases. Germline V lookup: CDR1 SGHVS, CDR2 FNYEAQ. The CDR3 covers 15 residues. The CDR3 spells CSSSRQGTFYNEQFF. CDR3 DNA sequence: TGTTCCAGCAGCCGACAGGGGACCTTCTACAATGAGCAGTTCTTC.

The chain couples TRBV11-2 to TRBJ1-5, with D uncertain. CDR3 size: 13 residues. Germline values: CDR1 SGHAT, CDR2 FQNNGV. V was pared by 2 bases and J by 5 bases, with 7 bases between. The CDR3 sequence is CASSLTLDQPQHF. The CDR3, as DNA: TGTGCCAGCAGCTTAACGTTGGATCAGCCCCAGCATTTT.

This clonotype has just a few counts. The rearrangement uses TRBV20-1 and TRBJ2-5, with D maybe TRBD1 (6 bases). V lost 6 bases, J lost 3 bases, and 23 bases lay in between. Germline CDR1 reads DFQATT; CDR2 reads SNEGSKA (reference sequence). The CDR3 consists of 16 residues. The CDR3 DNA sequence: TGCAGTGCCGATTTGTTCAGGGGAAGTATGGAAGAGACCCAGTACTTC. Translation gives CSADLFRGSMEETQYF.

This clonotype was recorded a few times. This chain connects TRBV7-6 to TRBJ1-3, with D possibly matching TRBD1 (5 bases). The V end was cut by 1 base, the J end by 0 bases, with 10 bases between. The CDR3 runs 16 residues. The germline V gene has CDR1 SGHVS and CDR2 FNYEAQ. The CDR3: CASSLVAGSSGNTIYF. The DNA for the CDR3 is TGTGCCAGCAGCTTAGTCGCAGGGAGCTCTGGAAACACCATATATTTT.

Only a few counts were recorded for this clonotype. This chain links TRBV6-1 with TRBJ1-6; D is undetermined. Trimming cost V 3 bases and J 3 bases, with 12 bases left between them. The CDR3 has 16 residues. Looked up from germline, CDR1 is MNHNS and CDR2 is SASEGT. The CDR3 DNA reads TGTGCCAGCAGTGACCCGACGGCGTACTATAATTCACCCCTCCACTTT. Amino acid sequence: CASSDPTAYYNSPLHF.